This TCR beta chain was found in a study of tumor and adjacent non-tumor tissue in lung cancer. Whole-study context: Patients were aged about 30 to 76, about ten men and a handful of women, stage I to III.

TCRbeta libraries were built with three rounds of nested PCR, modified from ARM-PCR. TCRdb re-called the multiplex PCR reads with MiXCR, one entry per CDR3 protein. Among approximately 79,000 distinct CDR3 sequences listed, about three fifths were seen once. This clonotype came up a few times. Given a much more abundant clone one base away, this may be a read error. RNA was extracted from bulk tissue without any cell sorting. Newly diagnosed lung cancer patients had thoracic surgery in China, August–late 2014, without prior chemotherapy. Germline CDR1 SNHLY, CDR2 FYNNEI. After removal of 4 bases from V and 1 base from J, the junction contained 1 base not matched to a gene. This CDR3 comprises 16 residues.

Sequencing input: lung tumor tissue. This TCR was sampled from a man in his 70s with non-small cell lung cancer. V and J are TRBV2 and TRBJ2-2, with 12 nucleotides matching TRBD2. CDR3 sequence reads: CASSGLAGVNTGELFF. CDR3 nucleotides: TGTGCCAGCAGTGGACTAGCGGGAGTGAACACCGGGGAGCTGTTTTTT.